Listed here are 5 T cell receptor beta chains from one sample, sequenced in a study of Graves' ophthalmopathy and Graves' hyperthyroidism. The sequenced template was RNA, covering the TCR beta CDR3 region. First-round RT-PCR used HTBI primers; second-round multiplex PCR followed. MiXCR, run by TCRdb on the multiplex PCR reads, gives a single entry per CDR3 protein. The data show 150,000 or so distinct CDR3 sequences, 39% seen once. The sequenced material came from peripheral blood. The receptors were sampled from a man aged 25 to 40 with Graves' ophthalmopathy.

This clonotype has ten or more counts. This chain uses TRBV24-1 with TRBJ1-1, with D unresolved. Germline V gene lookup returns CDR1 KGHDR and CDR2 SFDVKD. The V and J ends lost 5 bases and 2 bases respectively, with 8 bases between them. The length of the CDR3 is 13 residues. The CDR3 region has the DNA TGTGCCACCAGTGCATTTTACAACACTGAAGCTTTCTTT. Translating it yields CATSAFYNTEAFF.

This clonotype was counted at least ten times. The rearrangement uses TRBV2 and TRBJ2-7; 7 bases are a match to TRBD2. The ends lost 5 bases at V and 2 bases at J; junction bases unmatched: 9. The CDR3 covers 15 residues. Germline V gene lookup returns CDR1 SNHLY and CDR2 FYNNEI. The CDR3 spells CASSREREPTYEQYF. As DNA, the CDR3 is TGTGCCAGCAGTCGGGAGCGGGAACCTACCTACGAGCAGTACTTC. Full variable domain (outside the CDR3, taken from reference TRBV2 and TRBJ2-7): EPEVTQTPSHQVTQMGQEVILRCVPISNHLYFYWYRQILGQKVEFLVSFYNNEISEKSEIFDDQFSVERPDGSNFTLKIRSTKLEDSAMYFCASSREREPTYEQYFGPGTRLTVT.

This clonotype was detected ten times or more. V usage is TRBV29-1 and J usage is TRBJ2-7; D might be TRBD2 (5 bases). The ends were cut back, 7 bases at V and 7 bases at J, with 17 bases in the middle. The CDR3 is made up of 12 amino acids. Germline CDR1 and CDR2: SQVTM and ANQGSEA. The CDR3 DNA reads as TGCAGCGCTCAAGGACGCGGCGGGGAGCAGTACTTC. Translation gives CSAQGRGGEQYF.

This chain joins TRBV19 and TRBJ1-2; 7 bases align to TRBD1. Per the germline V gene, CDR1 is LNHDA and CDR2 is SQIVND (reference sequence). V shed 4 bases and J 8 bases; nucleotides not matched to a gene: 10. The CDR3 is 14 amino acids. CDR3 DNA sequence: TGTGCCAGTAGTAGACTCGGGACAGCTTCCGGCTACACCTTC. The encoded protein is CASSRLGTASGYTF. Complete variable domain (other parts from reference TRBV19 and TRBJ1-2): DGGITQSPKYLFRKEGQNVTLSCEQNLNHDAMYWYRQDPGQGLRLIYYSQIVNDFQKGDIAEGYSVSREKKESFPLTVTSAQKNPTAFYLCASSRLGTASGYTFGSGTRLTVV.

Written as DNA, the CDR3 is TGTGCCAGCACGGGGACGGCGGGAGTCCCCGAGCAGTACTTC. Its translation: CASTGTAGVPEQYF. V gene TRBV6-1 combines with J gene TRBJ2-7, with 7 positions matching TRBD2. The CDR3 extends over 14 amino acids. The V gene end was trimmed by 7 bases and the J gene end by 6 bases; junction bases not matched to a gene: 12. From germline, CDR1 is MNHNS and CDR2 SASEGT.